The present T cell receptor beta chain was sequenced within a study of post-analysis software for immune sequencing data. Study details: Relapsing-remitting, secondary progressive and progressive-relapsing forms made up the multiple sclerosis disease courses.

The CDR3 is 14 amino acids. The V gene's germline CDR1 is ENHRY and CDR2 SYGVKD. Study-wide points: Normalized Chao1 diversity was significantly lower in multiple sclerosis patients than in controls. Roughly five TRBV segments appeared more often in patients than in controls, and TRBV5-6, TRBV5-1 and TRBV20-1 were among these. Same-batch samples co-clustered strongly by F measure.

On this clonotype itself: Antigen: not known.

Unique-molecular-identifier-tagged TCR beta cDNA libraries were used. Some 500,000 cDNA molecules were obtained from roughly 0.93 to 9.6 million T cells. Via MiXCR, TCRdb re-called the PCR reads, giving one row per CDR3 protein. The table records around 770,000 distinct CDR3 sequences, about 43% of them present only once. This clonotype was obtained from a girl between 10 and 17 years old with multiple sclerosis. The J gene is TRBJ2-4, the V gene TRBV10-3; no clear D. Matching the DNA end better, TRBJ2-7 makes the J call doubtful. The specimen was blood. This CDR3 reads CAISITTAPYEQYF. CDR3 coding DNA: TGTGCCATCAGTATAACCACGGCACCCTACGAGCAGTACTTC.